The rows below give T cell receptor beta chains drawn from one sample of a study of T cells in Graves' hyperthyroidism and ophthalmopathy. TCRdb processed the multiplex PCR reads anew with MiXCR; each CDR3 protein has one entry. In the table there are around 440,000 distinct CDR3 sequences, 15% to 19% of which are singletons. Sequenced sample: blood. The source is a woman younger than 35 with Graves' hyperthyroidism. CDR3s include the opening cysteine and the closing phenylalanine or tryptophan. D genes are given only for firm matches. Clone size is shown for a subset of rows, as once, few, many or a class of expanded clone.

J: TRBJ1-2; size: many; D: .; V: TRBV6-5; CDR3: CASSYSAGNYGYTF; DNA: TGTGCCAGCAGTTACAGCGCAGGGAACTATGGCTACACCTTC
J: TRBJ2-7; size: .; D: TRBD2; V: TRBV20-1; CDR3: CSARTTSRYEQYF; DNA: TGCAGTGCTAGAACGACTAGCAGGTACGAGCAGTACTTC
J: TRBJ2-7; size: few; D: .; V: TRBV4-1; CDR3: CASSQAPSYEQYF; DNA: TGCGCCAGCAGCCAAGCCCCGAGCTACGAGCAGTACTTC
J: TRBJ2-5; size: .; D: TRBD2; V: TRBV5-6; CDR3: CASSFYGGGQETQYF; DNA: TGTGCCAGCAGCTTTTACGGGGGGGGCCAAGAGACCCAGTACTTC
J: TRBJ2-1; size: few; D: .; V: TRBV11-2; CDR3: CASSFRLVSEQFF; DNA: TGTGCCAGCAGCTTTCGACTAGTCAGTGAGCAGTTCTTC
J: TRBJ1-5; size: few; D: .; V: TRBV12-3/TRBV12-4; CDR3: CASSEIRGGGGQPQHF; DNA: TGTGCCAGCAGTGAGATTAGGGGGGGCGGAGGACAGCCCCAGCATTTT
J: TRBJ1-3; size: many; D: .; V: TRBV20-1; CDR3: CSARTRGSGNTIYF; DNA: TGCAGTGCTAGAACCAGGGGCTCTGGAAACACCATATATTTT
J: TRBJ2-5; size: few; D: .; V: TRBV27; CDR3: CASRQLLGGGQTQYF; DNA: TGTGCCAGCAGGCAACTACTAGGAGGTGGACAGACCCAGTACTTC
J: TRBJ2-5; size: many; D: .; V: TRBV6-5; CDR3: CASSYGGGGETQYF; DNA: TGTGCCAGCAGTTACGGCGGAGGCGGGGAGACCCAGTACTTC
J: TRBJ2-7; size: .; D: .; V: TRBV6-2/TRBV6-3; CDR3: CASSPDRLVEQYF; DNA: TGTGCCAGCTCACCAGATCGACTAGTCGAGCAGTACTTC
J: TRBJ2-2; size: many; D: .; V: TRBV4-1; CDR3: CASSLTRGRTFTGELFF; DNA: TGCGCCAGCAGCCTAACGCGGGGGCGCACCTTCACCGGGGAGCTGTTTTTT
J: TRBJ1-1; size: many; D: .; V: TRBV12-3/TRBV12-4; CDR3: CASSARVFGNMNTEAFF; DNA: TGTGCCAGCAGTGCCCGGGTATTCGGTAACATGAACACTGAAGCTTTCTTT
J: TRBJ2-6; size: .; D: .; V: TRBV24-1; CDR3: CATLGIGSGANVLTF; DNA: TGTGCCACCCTTGGGATCGGCTCTGGGGCCAACGTCCTGACTTTC
J: TRBJ2-3; size: .; D: .; V: TRBV4-2; CDR3: CASSQVGSDTQYF; DNA: TGTGCCAGCAGCCAAGTGGGTTCGGATACGCAGTATTTT
J: TRBJ1-2; size: many; D: TRBD1; V: TRBV28; CDR3: CASSPDRWDGYTF; DNA: TGTGCCAGCAGCCCGGACAGGTGGGATGGCTACACCTTC
J: TRBJ2-2; size: .; D: TRBD1; V: TRBV4-1; CDR3: CASSQPDRDAGELFF; DNA: TGCGCCAGCAGCCAACCGGACAGGGACGCAGGGGAGCTGTTTTTT
J: TRBJ2-1; size: many; D: TRBD2; V: TRBV20-1; CDR3: CSSLSSGSADEQFF; DNA: TGCAGCTCGCTATCTAGCGGGAGTGCGGATGAGCAGTTCTTC
J: TRBJ2-3; size: many; D: .; V: TRBV12-3/TRBV12-4; CDR3: CASSPIWGLFTDTQYF; DNA: TGTGCCAGCAGTCCGATTTGGGGCTTATTCACAGATACGCAGTATTTT
J: TRBJ2-2; size: many; D: .; V: TRBV5-5; CDR3: CASSLLSSFNTGELFF; DNA: TGTGCCAGCAGCTTGTTGTCTAGCTTCAACACCGGGGAGCTGTTTTTT
J: TRBJ2-6; size: few; D: TRBD2; V: TRBV11-2; CDR3: CASSSGTSGAPSGANVLTF; DNA: TGTGCCAGCAGTTCCGGGACTAGCGGGGCCCCCTCTGGGGCCAACGTCCTGACTTTC
J: TRBJ2-1; size: many; D: .; V: TRBV3-1; CDR3: CASSSLILVGEQFF; DNA: TGTGCCAGCAGCTCACTTATATTGGTCGGCGAGCAGTTCTTC
J: TRBJ2-7; size: many; D: .; V: TRBV7-9; CDR3: CASSSGTSEVNEQYF; DNA: TGTGCCAGCAGCTCAGGGACGTCGGAGGTAAACGAGCAGTACTTC
J: TRBJ2-5; size: many; D: TRBD1; V: TRBV5-1; CDR3: CASSLGQGLKETQYF; DNA: TGCGCCAGCAGCTTGGGACAGGGGCTTAAAGAGACCCAGTACTTC
J: TRBJ2-1; size: many; D: .; V: TRBV7-8; CDR3: CASSISPDNNEQFF; DNA: TGTGCCAGCAGCATATCCCCGGACAACAATGAGCAGTTCTTC
J: TRBJ2-5; size: many; D: .; V: TRBV3-1; CDR3: CASSQFVGGETQYF; DNA: TGTGCCAGCAGCCAATTCGTCGGGGGAGAGACCCAGTACTTC
J: TRBJ2-1; size: few; D: .; V: TRBV7-9; CDR3: CSSSPPSRHNEQFF; DNA: TGTTCCAGCAGCCCCCCTTCTCGCCACAATGAGCAGTTCTTC
J: TRBJ1-2; size: many; D: TRBD1; V: TRBV20-1; CDR3: CSARPTGQGGGYTF; DNA: TGCAGTGCTAGACCTACGGGACAGGGGGGTGGCTACACCTTC
J: TRBJ2-1; size: many; D: .; V: TRBV27; CDR3: CASSLPPGPAGNEQFF; DNA: TGTGCCAGCAGTCTCCCTCCGGGACCCGCCGGCAATGAGCAGTTCTTC
J: TRBJ2-7; size: many; D: TRBD2; V: TRBV28; CDR3: CASTPWGGGDWYEQYF; DNA: TGTGCCAGCACCCCATGGGGCGGGGGGGATTGGTACGAGCAGTACTTC
J: TRBJ2-1; size: many; D: .; V: TRBV14; CDR3: CASSQDWGLLGNEQFF; DNA: TGTGCCAGCAGCCAAGATTGGGGACTTTTAGGGAATGAGCAGTTCTTC
J: TRBJ2-2; size: many; D: .; V: TRBV11-3; CDR3: CASSSRGIGELFF; DNA: TGTGCCAGCAGCTCCCGGGGTATTGGGGAGCTGTTTTTT
J: TRBJ2-1; size: .; D: TRBD1; V: TRBV5-1; CDR3: CASRPGQGANNEQFF; DNA: TGCGCCAGCAGACCCGGACAGGGGGCAAACAATGAGCAGTTCTTC
J: TRBJ2-7; size: many; D: .; V: TRBV13; CDR3: CASSPRPHEQYF; DNA: TGTGCCAGCAGCCCCCGACCCCACGAGCAGTACTTC
J: TRBJ2-7; size: many; D: .; V: TRBV12-3/TRBV12-4; CDR3: CASTFSGASSYEQYF; DNA: TGTGCCAGCACTTTTAGCGGTGCTAGCTCCTACGAGCAGTACTTC
J: TRBJ2-2; size: .; D: .; V: TRBV14; CDR3: CASSLSSGGVKIRELFF; DNA: TGTGCCAGCAGCCTCTCCTCTGGGGGAGTAAAGATCCGGGAGCTGTTTTTT
J: TRBJ2-1; size: many; D: .; V: TRBV28; CDR3: CASSFSSSYNEQFF; DNA: TGTGCCAGCAGCTTCTCTAGCTCCTACAATGAGCAGTTCTTC
J: TRBJ1-5; size: .; D: TRBD1; V: TRBV19; CDR3: CASNAGQGVYQPQHF; DNA: TGTGCCAGTAATGCCGGACAGGGTGTATACCAGCCCCAGCATTTT
J: TRBJ2-1; size: many; D: TRBD1; V: TRBV20-1; CDR3: CSASGDRDEQFF; DNA: TGCAGTGCTAGCGGGGACAGGGATGAGCAGTTCTTC
J: TRBJ1-1; size: .; D: .; V: TRBV24-1; CDR3: CATSDSDMCEQVF; DNA: TGTGCCACCAGTGATTCCGACATGTGCGAGCAAGTCTTT
J: TRBJ2-3; size: many; D: .; V: TRBV11-3; CDR3: CASSSPGAVFRDANGDTQYF; DNA: TGTGCCAGCAGCTCGCCGGGGGCTGTATTCCGGGACGCCAACGGAGATACGCAGTATTTT
J: TRBJ1-6; size: many; D: TRBD1; V: TRBV28; CDR3: CASSMGQGHSPLHF; DNA: TGTGCCAGCAGTATGGGACAGGGACATTCACCCCTCCACTTT
J: TRBJ1-5; size: few; D: .; V: TRBV10-3; CDR3: CAISESGWGYGSNQPQHF; DNA: TGTGCCATCAGTGAGTCAGGGTGGGGATACGGGAGCAATCAGCCCCAGCATTTT
J: TRBJ2-7; size: .; D: TRBD1; V: TRBV6-1; CDR3: CARSKRDSPYEQCF; DNA: TGTGCCAGGTCTAAGAGGGACAGCCCCTACGAGCAGTGCTTC
J: TRBJ1-2; size: .; D: .; V: TRBV4-2; CDR3: CASSQEVRAGGYTF; DNA: TGTGCCAGCAGCCAAGAGGTTAGGGCAGGAGGCTACACCTTC
J: TRBJ1-2; size: few; D: .; V: TRBV9; CDR3: CASSVGGGRTNGYTF; DNA: TGTGCCAGCAGCGTAGGTGGGGGGCGTACCAATGGCTACACCTTC
J: TRBJ2-2; size: few; D: .; V: TRBV5-5; CDR3: CASSLSQGRTGELFF; DNA: TGTGCCAGCAGCTTGTCTCAGGGGCGCACCGGGGAGCTGTTTTTT
J: TRBJ2-5; size: .; D: .; V: TRBV25-1; CDR3: CASSSRLGKTQYF; DNA: TGTGCCAGCAGTAGCCGACTAGGGAAGACCCAGTACTTC
J: TRBJ1-1; size: .; D: .; V: TRBV29-1; CDR3: CSVERQTNTEAFF; DNA: TGCAGCGTTGAGAGACAGACAAACACTGAAGCTTTCTTT
J: TRBJ2-2; size: few; D: .; V: TRBV7-9; CDR3: CASMAGANAGELFF; DNA: TGTGCCAGCATGGCGGGGGCGAACGCCGGGGAGCTGTTTTTT
J: TRBJ2-7; size: many; D: .; V: TRBV12-3/TRBV12-4; CDR3: CASSLWGTNYEQYF; DNA: TGTGCCAGCAGTTTATGGGGTACTAACTACGAGCAGTACTTC
J: TRBJ2-1; size: many; D: .; V: TRBV20-1; CDR3: CSAPERARIYNEQFF; DNA: TGCAGTGCTCCCGAGCGGGCCCGGATCTACAATGAGCAGTTCTTC
J: TRBJ2-1; size: .; D: TRBD2; V: TRBV11-2; CDR3: CASSLSGLAGDGEQFF; DNA: TGTGCCAGCAGCTTATCGGGACTAGCGGGAGATGGTGAGCAGTTCTTC